A single sample gave rise to the 3 T cell receptor beta chains below, sequenced in a study of blood T cell repertoires in COVID-19. Profiled with immunoSEQ multiplex PCR; TCRdb holds only in-frame clones, not every one. This repertoire shows 200,000 to 300,000 clones, approximately 83% found once; its top ten account for approximately 3.5%. The source material was PBMCs or T cells enriched from blood (not recorded which). All receptors come from a woman aged 40 to 50 with acute COVID-19.

This chain joins TRBV3-1 (or the pseudogene TRBV3-2) and TRBJ1-4; the match to TRBD1 covers 9 bases. V shed 3 bases, J shed 4 bases, and the junction held 6 bases outside the gene matches. CDR3 length equals 16 residues. The germline V gene has CDR1 LGHDT and CDR2 YNNKEL (reference sequence). CDR3 residues: CASSQGTGRNNEKLFF. CDR3 coding DNA: TGTGCCAGCAGCCAGGGGACAGGGCGCAATAATGAAAAACTGTTTTTT.

V gene TRBV7-9 combines with J gene TRBJ2-2, with no clear D. The CDR3 is 13 residues long. V lost 5 bases, J lost 11 bases, and 15 bases lay in between. CDR1 and CDR2 from the germline V gene are SEHNR and FQNEAQ (reference sequence). CDR3 protein: CASSPRGPSELFF. CDR3 sequence (DNA): TGTGCCAGCAGCCCCCGTGGCCCCTCAGAGCTGTTTTTT.

The rearrangement links TRBV5-1 to TRBJ1-1; D perhaps matches TRBD1 (6 bases). The CDR3 covers 16 residues. The germline CDR1 and CDR2 sequences are SGHRS and YFSETQ. Trimming stripped 5 bases from V and 0 bases from J, with 17 bases between. The CDR3 sequence: CASRVSGQPMNTEAFF. CDR3 in DNA: TGCGCCAGCAGAGTCAGCGGACAGCCCATGAACACTGAAGCTTTCTTT.